Given below is one T cell receptor (beta chain) in context. What antigen it recognizes has not been identified. No quality values exist for individual bases; no much larger clone is one base distant. This entry is derived from a study of blood T cell repertoires in COVID-19 (dated by TCRdb to the early 2020s). About the investigation overall: Collaborator samples came from the United States, Italy and Spain and covered acute and convalescent phases of COVID-19. HLA class I and class II types, where available, came from metadata supplied by the sample provider rather than from assay-based typing. The repertoires were made available in a free public database intended to serve as a resource for research on the immune response to SARS-CoV-2. The samples were drawn from two sources: the first 160 participants of the ongoing ImmuneRACE study, and 1,254 subjects contributed by 6 global collaborators. The prospective study material was composed of cDNA or gDNA derived from T cells, B-cell-depleted T cells, or PBMCs. The sample metadata nearly always contained a de-identified subject ID, COVID-19 status, age in years and sex. Deeply sampled blood TCRbeta repertoires from subjects exposed to, actively infected with, or recovered from COVID-19 were included in the dataset.

Here is what the overall study found, with its caveats: The amount of clinical and demographic metadata varied by source and participant and was provided uncurated.

At one collaborating source in Seattle, patients were enrolled during active infection and were followed longitudinally through the course of disease. The collaborating institutions used their own protocols to collect whole blood in K2EDTA tubes. For TCRbeta analysis, collaborators shipped samples in one of three forms: frozen whole blood, isolated PBMCs, or DNA extracted from either of those sample types. TCRbeta CDR3 regions were amplified from genomic DNA by means of the immunoSEQ Assay, a bias-controlled multiplex PCR. In the paper's pipeline: Within the assay, amplification of reference gene primers was used to estimate how many nucleated cells each sample contained. To quantify the absolute abundance of each unique TCRbeta CDR3 rearrangement, sequence reads were collapsed and filtered. For each sample, productive Simpson clonality was calculated as the square root of Simpson's diversity index across productive rearrangements. The source is immuneACCESS, and TCRdb retained only in-frame sequences with V and J called. Part of the clones is not carried over; for the studies checked, unresolved V genes explain less than half of this, and the remainder is unexplained. V and J calls and clone size follow that table, whereas D and trimming were derived from the DNA. The table for this sample lists some 170,000 clones; approximately 93% of them were counted only once. Together, the top ten hold roughly 1.9% of the sample.

The source material was peripheral blood. This receptor was identified in a woman aged 55 to 70 with COVID-19, enrolled during active disease.

The CDR3 region reads CASSQEKGVKPDTQYF. The DNA sequence is TGCGCCAGCAGCCAAGAAAAGGGGGTAAAGCCAGATACGCAGTATTTT. This chain joins TRBV4-3 to TRBJ2-3, with TRBD1 perhaps the D gene, on 6 matching bases. V and J are truncated by 0 bases and 4 bases respectively, leaving an intervening sequence of 14 bases. From its cysteine to its phenylalanine, the CDR3 spans 16 amino acids. Solely the CDR3 DNA is kept, with 48 bases framed from the first base. The germline V gene provides CDR1 LGHNA and CDR2 YSLEER.